The 21 T cell receptor beta chains given below trace back to one sample, sequenced in a study of OX40 agonist ivuxolimab in advanced cancers. The data were produced by immunoSEQ multiplex PCR, yet TCRdb's version contains in-frame clones alone and is incomplete. This sample yields over 90,000 clones, of which around 85% are seen a single time; roughly 5.5% belongs to the top ten. The sequencing here drew on CD4+ or CD8+ T cells sorted from blood, taken in a trial of the OX40 agonist ivuxolimab. Receptor source: an adult with an advanced solid tumor such as melanoma, head and neck, liver or kidney cancer.

The chain employs TRBV5-6 and TRBJ2-5, with D perhaps matching TRBD2 (5 bases). The V and J ends lost 4 bases and 2 bases respectively, with 9 bases between them. Germline assignment: CDR1 SGHDT and CDR2 YYEEEE. The CDR3 is made up of 13 amino acids. The CDR3: CASSTDLQETQYF. CDR3 sequence (DNA): TGTGCCAGCAGCACGGACTTACAAGAGACCCAGTACTTC.

This clone was observed a few times. J is TRBJ1-5 and V is TRBV9; TRBD1 might be the D (6 bases). The length of the CDR3 is 13 residues. Looked up from germline, CDR1 is SGDLS and CDR2 is YYNGEE. The V and J ends lost 9 bases and 2 bases respectively, with 12 bases between them. CDR3 loop: CANLQGRNQPQHF. CDR3 nucleotides: TGTGCCAACCTACAGGGCCGCAATCAGCCCCAGCATTTT.

This clone was picked up one time. The chain carries TRBV5-1 and TRBJ1-4; weak D call: TRBD1 (5 bases). This CDR3 spans 16 amino acids. Germline V gene data show CDR1 as SGHRS and CDR2 as YFSETQ. The germline V and J ends were trimmed by 4 bases and 8 bases, with 21 bases remaining between them. The CDR3 reads CASSVDPGPGKEKLFF. Here the CDR3 DNA reads TGCGCCAGCAGCGTTGATCCAGGGCCTGGGAAGGAAAAACTGTTTTTT.

The V call is TRBV5-4, the J call TRBJ2-7; no clear D. Germline V gives CDR1 SGHNT, CDR2 YYREEE (reference sequence). V lost 2 bases and J 0 bases, leaving 6 bases between the germline ends. This CDR3 is 13 amino acids long. This CDR3 reads CASSFDVSYEQYF. In DNA form, the CDR3 reads TGTGCCAGCAGCTTCGACGTCTCCTACGAGCAGTACTTC.

This clone was recorded once. This chain links TRBV7-9 with TRBJ2-3; 9 nucleotides line up with TRBD1. The CDR3 is 14 amino acids. J gave up 3 bases and V 5 bases, and 3 bases lay outside the gene matches. Germline V gives CDR1 SEHNR, CDR2 FQNEAQ (reference sequence). The CDR3 reads CASSVGQGTDTQYF. The CDR3, as DNA: TGTGCCAGCAGCGTGGGACAGGGAACAGATACGCAGTATTTT.

This clone was observed a few times. The gene calls are TRBV7-2 and TRBJ2-3, with D hard to call. There are 13 residues in the CDR3. Trimming shortened V by 5 bases and J by 4 bases, and 10 bases separated the two germline ends. The germline V gene has CDR1 SGHTA and CDR2 FQGNSA. CDR3 nucleotide sequence: TGTGCCAGCAGCCCCTGGCAAGCAGATACGCAGTATTTT. Translation gives CASSPWQADTQYF.

This clone was seen a handful of times. The chain uses TRBV6-5 and TRBJ2-7; 7 positions match TRBD2. The length of the CDR3 is 14 residues. The junction had 3 bases not matched to a gene; V was cut back by 4 bases and J by 0 bases. CDR1 MNHEY and CDR2 SVGAGI come from the germline V gene. The CDR3 sequence is CASSSLADSYEQYF. The CDR3 DNA reads as TGTGCCAGCAGTTCCCTAGCGGACTCCTACGAGCAGTACTTC.

The chain combines TRBV7-8 with TRBJ2-2; maybe TRBD2 (6 bases). This CDR3 contains 16 residues. V was cut by 11 bases and J by 2 bases, with 21 bases left in between. The germline gives CDR1 SGHVS, CDR2 FQNEAQ. CDR3 sequence: CALGDSPRSNTGELFF. For the CDR3, the DNA is TGTGCCCTCGGGGACTCCCCGCGAAGCAACACCGGGGAGCTGTTTTTT.

The chain links TRBV2 to TRBJ2-3; D is possibly TRBD2 (6 bases). The germline V and J ends were trimmed by 6 bases and 4 bases, with 11 bases remaining between them. The CDR3 has 13 amino acids. Looked up from germline, CDR1 is SNHLY and CDR2 is FYNNEI. The CDR3 loop is CASRELAADTQYF. The DNA of the CDR3 is TGTGCCAGCAGGGAACTAGCAGCAGATACGCAGTATTTT.

V and J are TRBV25-1 and TRBJ1-1, with a possible D match to TRBD1 (5 bases). The V end was cut by 3 bases, the J end by 5 bases, with 10 bases between. Germline V lookup: CDR1 MGHDK, CDR2 SYGVNS. This CDR3 is 13 amino acids long. Here the CDR3 DNA reads TGTGCCAGCAGTGACAGGGTTTGGACTGAAGCTTTCTTT. Amino acid sequence: CASSDRVWTEAFF.

This chain joins TRBV5-1 and TRBJ2-5; D tentatively fits TRBD1 or TRBD2 (5 bases each). Looked up from germline, CDR1 is SGHRS and CDR2 is YFSETQ. The CDR3 is made up of 13 amino acids. V lost 4 bases, J lost 5 bases, and 12 bases lay in between. CDR3 DNA sequence: TGCGCCAGCAGCACGGGGCTTCAGGAGACCCAGTACTTC. Its translation: CASSTGLQETQYF.

This clone occurred a few times. This sequence joins TRBV19 and TRBJ1-3, with a tentative D call TRBD1 (5 bases). Per germline, CDR1 LNHDA and CDR2 SQIVND (reference sequence). CDR3 size: 16 residues. V lost 9 bases to trimming and J lost 0 bases, with 18 bases between them. CDR3 DNA sequence: TGTGCCAGCACTCTGGCGGGGACCTACTCTGGAAACACCATATATTTT. Protein product: CASTLAGTYSGNTIYF.

This rearrangement joins TRBV5-1 to TRBJ2-2; D not certain. Trimming left V 7 bases short and J 0 bases short, with 7 bases between. The length of the CDR3 is 13 residues. Germline CDR1 SGHRS, CDR2 YFSETQ. The CDR3 DNA sequence: TGCGCCAGCCAAGCCGCGAACACCGGGGAGCTGTTTTTT. Protein sequence: CASQAANTGELFF.

The gene calls are TRBV7-3 and TRBJ2-1, with D tentatively TRBD1 (5 bases). V shed 5 bases and J shed 11 bases, with 16 bases lying between them. This CDR3 is built from 13 residues. The germline gives CDR1 SGHTA, CDR2 FQGTGA. The CDR3 nucleotides read TGTGCCAGCAGCGCAAATAGACAGTCCCAGCAGTTCTTC. As protein: CASSANRQSQQFF.

The chain combines TRBV30 with TRBJ2-2, with a tentative D call TRBD1 (5 bases). CDR1 and CDR2 from the germline V gene are GTSNPN and SVGIG (reference sequence). The germline V and J ends were trimmed by 3 bases and 1 base, with 9 bases remaining between them. The CDR3 loop spans 14 amino acids. Here the CDR3 reads CAWRQGRNTGELFF. For the CDR3, the DNA is TGTGCCTGGAGGCAGGGCCGGAACACCGGGGAGCTGTTTTTT.

The rearrangement joins TRBV14 to TRBJ1-1; D gene unclear. The length of the CDR3 is 12 residues. Deletions cut 1 base from V and 11 bases from J, with 11 bases between. Per germline, CDR1 SGHDN and CDR2 FVKESK. The CDR3 region is CASSQGRGRAFF. In DNA form, the CDR3 reads TGTGCCAGCAGCCAAGGGCGGGGAAGGGCTTTCTTT.

The chain carries TRBV5-8 and TRBJ2-5; 8 positions match TRBD2. Germline lookup yields CDR1 SGHTS and CDR2 YDEGEE. V lost 2 bases and J lost 3; bases outside the gene matches: 9. The CDR3 is made up of 16 amino acids. Here the CDR3 reads CASSLPAGAWEETQYF. The CDR3 region has the DNA TGTGCCAGCAGCTTACCAGCGGGGGCATGGGAAGAGACCCAGTACTTC.

The chain links TRBV19 to TRBJ1-3; TRBD1 might be the D (5 bases). V was pared by 8 bases and J by 0 bases, with 14 bases between. The CDR3 has 15 residues. Germline CDR1 is LNHDA and CDR2 is SQIVND (reference sequence). CDR3 sequence (DNA): TGTGCCAGTCGAGGGACGTCGAGCTCTGGAAACACCATATATTTT. It specifies CASRGTSSSGNTIYF.

The chain has TRBV2 and TRBJ2-3, with 11 bases lining up with TRBD2. Losses at the gene ends were 4 bases for V and 7 bases for J; bases not matched to a gene: 7. This CDR3 region has 15 residues. Per the germline V gene, CDR1 is SNHLY and CDR2 is FYNNEI. CDR3 sequence: CASSGIAGGLNTQYF. CDR3 bases: TGTGCCAGCAGTGGAATAGCGGGGGGGCTGAATACGCAGTATTTT.

The V and J genes are TRBV19 and TRBJ1-1, with a tentative D call TRBD1 (6 bases). In germline, CDR1 is LNHDA, CDR2 SQIVND (reference sequence). Trimming took off 3 bases at V and 3 bases at J, with 11 bases between the two ends. The CDR3 extends over 14 amino acids. The CDR3 region has the DNA TGTGCCAGTAGTATTGGGGGCGGCTACACTGAAGCTTTCTTT. It translates to CASSIGGGYTEAFF.

The chain employs TRBV9 and TRBJ2-2; TRBD2 agrees at 13 bases. With V trimmed by 9 bases and J by 7 bases, 18 bases remained unmatched. Germline V CDR1 and CDR2: SGDLS, YYNGEE. The CDR3 contains 18 residues. The CDR3 reads CATPPPETSGRSNGELFF. Here the CDR3 DNA reads TGTGCCACCCCTCCCCCCGAGACTAGCGGGAGGAGTAACGGGGAGCTGTTTTTT.